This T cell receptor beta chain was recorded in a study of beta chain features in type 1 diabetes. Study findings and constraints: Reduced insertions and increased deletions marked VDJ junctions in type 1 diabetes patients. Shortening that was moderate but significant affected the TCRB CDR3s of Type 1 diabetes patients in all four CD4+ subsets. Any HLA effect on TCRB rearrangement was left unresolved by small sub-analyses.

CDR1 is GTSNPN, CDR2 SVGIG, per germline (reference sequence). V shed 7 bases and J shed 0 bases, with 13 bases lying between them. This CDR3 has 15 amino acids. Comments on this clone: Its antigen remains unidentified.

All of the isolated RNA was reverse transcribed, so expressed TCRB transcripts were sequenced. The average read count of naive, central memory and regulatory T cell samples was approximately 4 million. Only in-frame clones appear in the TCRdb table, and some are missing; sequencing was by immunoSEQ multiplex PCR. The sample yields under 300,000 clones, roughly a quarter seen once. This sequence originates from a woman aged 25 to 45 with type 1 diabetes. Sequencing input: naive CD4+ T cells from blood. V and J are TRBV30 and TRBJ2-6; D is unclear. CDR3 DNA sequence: TGTGCCTCCCCCGGCGGCTCCTCTGGGGCCAACGTCCTGACTTTC. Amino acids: CASPGGSSGANVLTF. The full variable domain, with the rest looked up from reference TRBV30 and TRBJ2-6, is SQTIHQWPATLVQPVGSPLSLECTVEGTSNPNLYWYRQAAGRGLQLLFYSVGIGQISSEVPQNLSASRPQDRQFILSSKKLLLSDSGFYLCASPGGSSGANVLTFGAGSRLTVL.